This TCR beta chain was sequenced for a study of identical twins. Each CDR3 protein gets one entry after TCRdb re-called the 5' RACE reads with MiXCR. The sample yields under 900,000 distinct CDR3 sequences, roughly 18% seen once. This clonotype was detected a few times. The CDR3 is made up of 13 amino acids. Germline V gene lookup returns CDR1 SGDLS and CDR2 YYNGEE. Trimming pared 0 bases from V and 4 bases from J, leaving 7 bases between. Another study also made use of these data, one on T cells expressing NK-cell markers.

This TCR was recovered from a woman aged 18-29 years in good health. Input material: PBMCs. The chain has TRBV9 and TRBJ2-5; D ambiguous. CDR3 DNA sequence: TGTGCCAGCAGCGTAGGATTTAGAGAGACCCAGTACTTC. Its protein product is CASSVGFRETQYF.